This TCR beta chain was found in a study of T cells in Graves' hyperthyroidism and ophthalmopathy. Study outcomes and limitations: A model using 13 V-J features told ophthalmopathy apart from stable hyperthyroidism.

Uncontrolled infection, other autoimmune disease, pregnancy or lactation excluded patients. RNA transcripts served as the template for amplifying TCR beta CDR3 regions. The primer set for the first-round RT-PCR of the TCR CDR3 was HTBI. TCRdb processed the multiplex PCR reads anew with MiXCR; each CDR3 protein has one entry. The top ten clones hold around 30% of a sample with hundreds of thousands of distinct CDR3 sequences, around 15% of them seen once. Germline CDR1 is DFQATT and CDR2 is SNEGSKA (reference sequence). Trimming took 2 bases from V and 5 from J, leaving 10 bases between them. This CDR3 has 14 residues. This clonotype was seen at least ten times. The antigen remains undetermined.

The sequenced sample was blood. The J gene is TRBJ1-6, the V gene TRBV20-1; D gene ambiguous. The receptor was isolated from a young woman with Graves' ophthalmopathy. Written as DNA, the CDR3 is TGCAGTGCTAGACAGGTATTGGATAATTCACCCCTCCACTTT. This encodes CSARQVLDNSPLHF.